The T cell receptor (beta chain) described here comes from a study of T-cell memory formation after mild COVID-19. Overall study: TCR clusters largely stayed donor specific.

CDR3 length: 13 amino acids. Trimming removed 0 bases from V and 8 bases from J, with 10 bases in between. From germline, CDR1 is SEHNR and CDR2 FQNEAQ (reference sequence). Of note for this clonotype: The antigen remains unidentified.

Study-wide points: Some clones that responded were present in memory (sampled pre-infection), which suggests cross-reactive memory joined. A second wave expanding day 15 to 37 was CD4+-biased; contracting clones were balanced.

TCRdb called the 5' RACE reads again in MiXCR, with one record for every CDR3 protein. The sample records about 410,000 distinct CDR3 sequences, 23% being singletons. The rearrangement joins TRBV7-9 to TRBJ1-2; D possibly corresponds to TRBD1 (6 bases). The sequencing input was PBMCs or a T cell subset sorted from them (not recorded which). The clonotype was recovered from an adult woman who had mild COVID-19 (a few samples of this study predate the infection). Cell type and time point are not known. The CDR3 reads CASSLAAGDGYTF. CDR3 DNA sequence: TGTGCCAGCAGCTTAGCGGCAGGGGACGGCTACACCTTC.